This T cell receptor (beta chain) was profiled in a study of blood T cell repertoires in COVID-19. Study details: Donors in the United States, Italy and Spain gave samples during acute or convalescent COVID-19. Nucleic acid was either cDNA or gDNA, and it came from T cells, B-cell-depleted T cells, or PBMCs.

As handled by the study authors: Estimation of nucleated cell counts was performed using reference gene primer amplification. Generated by immunoSEQ multiplex PCR, the TCRdb table keeps only in-frame clones and is missing some. V and J calls plus clone size are reproduced from that table; the DNA served to infer D and trimming. The sample yields about 85,000 clones, around 88% seen once. This clone was picked up one time. Sequenced input: peripheral blood. The sequence derives from a man aged 60 to 75 with acute or convalescent COVID-19.

Here the CDR3 reads CASRRAGSALRDEQFF. The CDR3 DNA reads as TGTGCCAGTCGCAGAGCGGGCTCCGCTCTCAGAGATGAGCAGTTCTTC. The chain employs TRBV19 and TRBJ2-1; a possible D gene is TRBD2 (6 bases). The CDR3 is 16 residues long. Germline CDR1 LNHDA, CDR2 SQIVND (reference sequence). V was clipped by 8 bases and J by 8 bases, with 25 bases between them.